This TCR beta chain was found in a study of T cell responses to AZD1222 COVID-19 vaccine. General study results and limits: At 160-218 and 743-854, vaccine-associated CD4 TCRs were dominant, and they spanned spike. At baseline, seropositivity was found in only a handful of AZD1222 recipients. Clonal diversity was possibly underestimated; the donors were predominantly white British and more often female. Nearly half of spike-specific TCRs reportedly go after variant regions that carry no mutations.

Only in-frame clones appear in the TCRdb table, and some are missing; sequencing was by immunoSEQ multiplex PCR. Of more than 80,000 clones listed, 85% to 90% are singletons. This CDR3 has 17 amino acids. Between the trimmed V and J ends, which lost 0 bases and 7 bases, there was a span of 19 bases. The V gene's germline CDR1 is LGHNA and CDR2 YNFKEQ. As concerns this clone: Its target is unknown.

Here the sequenced sample was peripheral blood, taken on day 0 of AZD1222 vaccination. The V call is TRBV4-2, the J call TRBJ1-5; D is possibly TRBD1 (6 bases). This sequence originates from an adult in good health. The CDR3 protein is CASSQDLGGRGAQPQHF. The CDR3 nucleotides read TGTGCCAGCAGCCAAGATCTGGGTGGCAGGGGCGCGCAGCCCCAGCATTTT.